This T cell receptor beta chain comes out of a study of shared clonotypes between healthy human individuals. J was trimmed by 9 bases and V by 3 bases; bases with no gene match: 14. The germline V gene encodes CDR1 MDHEN and CDR2 SYDVKM. The CDR3 sequence is 16 residues long. The table came from immunoSEQ multiplex PCR; TCRdb's copy has only in-frame clones and leaves some out. The sample consists of about 1.5 million clones, about 98% of them appearing once. This sequence joins TRBV28 and TRBJ2-1; 7 positions agree with TRBD2. The sequencing sample was made of naive CD4+ T cells sorted from blood. Noted subset: CD45RA+ positively selected. This TCR was sampled from a man aged 30 to 45 in good health. The CDR3 sequence: CASSFAGLRETSEQFF. The DNA for the CDR3 is TGTGCCAGCAGTTTTGCCGGGTTGCGGGAGACCAGTGAGCAGTTCTTC.